This T cell receptor beta chain is drawn from a study of patients and donors after allogeneic stem cell transplantation. The CDR3 contains 13 residues. The V gene lost 6 bases and the J gene lost 1 base, with 12 bases spanning the gap. The germline V gene encodes CDR1 SQVTM and CDR2 ANQGSEA. This clonotype was recorded a few times. TCRdb re-called the RT-PCR reads through MiXCR, storing one row per CDR3 protein. The table lists 900,000 to 1,000,000 distinct CDR3 sequences, 18% of them singletons. The rearrangement links TRBV29-1 to TRBJ2-5; no clear D. This TCR derives from a human donor who was either an allogeneic HSCT recipient or a stem cell or donor lymphocyte infusion donor (not recorded which). It is not recorded whose cells these are; they may come from a transplant donor. Specimen: blood, either unsorted or a sorted T cell fraction (not recorded which). The CDR3 here is CSVKQRFQETQYF. Written as DNA, the CDR3 is TGCAGCGTGAAACAACGATTCCAAGAGACCCAGTACTTC. Based on the CDR3 plus reference TRBV29-1 and TRBJ2-5, the full variable domain is SAVISQKPSRDICQRGTSLTIQCQVDSQVTMMFWYRQQPGQSLTLIATANQGSEATYESGFVIDKFPISRPNLTFSTLTVSNMSPEDSSIYLCSVKQRFQETQYFGPGTRLLVL.